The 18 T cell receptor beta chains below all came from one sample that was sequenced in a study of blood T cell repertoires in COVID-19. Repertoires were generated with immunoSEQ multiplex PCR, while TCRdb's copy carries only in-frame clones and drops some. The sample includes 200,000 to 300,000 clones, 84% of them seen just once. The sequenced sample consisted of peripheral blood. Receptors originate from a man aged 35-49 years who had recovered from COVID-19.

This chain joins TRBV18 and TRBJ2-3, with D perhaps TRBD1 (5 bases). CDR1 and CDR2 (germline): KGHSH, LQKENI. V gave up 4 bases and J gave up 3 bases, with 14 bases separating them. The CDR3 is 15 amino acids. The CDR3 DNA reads TGTGCCAGCTCACAAATCCCAGGGTATACAGATACGCAGTATTTT. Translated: CASSQIPGYTDTQYF.

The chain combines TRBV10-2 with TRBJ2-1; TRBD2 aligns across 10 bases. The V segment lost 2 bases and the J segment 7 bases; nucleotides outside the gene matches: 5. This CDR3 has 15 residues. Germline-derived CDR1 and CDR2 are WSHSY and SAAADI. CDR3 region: CASSETSGIGNEQFF. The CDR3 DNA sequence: TGCGCCAGCAGTGAGACTAGCGGGATAGGTAATGAGCAGTTCTTC.

CDR3 protein: CASTAGGYTF. CDR3 sequence (DNA): TGTGCCAGCACCGCCGGTGGCTACACCTTC. V gene TRBV13 combines with J gene TRBJ1-2; D is ambiguous. Looked up from germline, CDR1 is PRHDT and CDR2 is FYEKMQ (reference sequence). The CDR3 spans 10 residues. Trimming removed 7 bases from V and 7 bases from J, with 7 bases in between.

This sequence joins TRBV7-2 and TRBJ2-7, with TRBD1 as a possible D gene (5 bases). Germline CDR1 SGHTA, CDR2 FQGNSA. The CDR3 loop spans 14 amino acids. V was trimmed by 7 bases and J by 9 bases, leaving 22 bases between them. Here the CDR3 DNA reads TGTGCCAGCACCGGACAAGGTTGGGGATCCGGGCAGTACTTC. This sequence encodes CASTGQGWGSGQYF.

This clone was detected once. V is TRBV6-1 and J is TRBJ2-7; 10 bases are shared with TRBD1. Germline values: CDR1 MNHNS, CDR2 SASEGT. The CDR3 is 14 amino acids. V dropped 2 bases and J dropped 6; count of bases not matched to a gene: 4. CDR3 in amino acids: CASSEPGQGSEQYF. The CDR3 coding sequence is TGTGCCAGCAGTGAACCGGGACAGGGGTCCGAGCAGTACTTC.

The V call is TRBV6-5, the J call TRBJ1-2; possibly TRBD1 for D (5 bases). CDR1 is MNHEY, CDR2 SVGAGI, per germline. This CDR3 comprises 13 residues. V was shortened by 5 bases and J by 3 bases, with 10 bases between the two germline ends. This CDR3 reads CASSPDRYYGYTF. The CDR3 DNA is TGTGCCAGCAGTCCTGACAGATACTATGGCTACACCTTC.

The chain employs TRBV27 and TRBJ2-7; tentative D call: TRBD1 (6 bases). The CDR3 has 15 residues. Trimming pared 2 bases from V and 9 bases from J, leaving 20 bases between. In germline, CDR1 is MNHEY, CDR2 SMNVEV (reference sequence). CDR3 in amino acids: CASSLDSQGLGGQYF. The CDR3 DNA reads TGTGCCAGCAGTTTAGATTCACAGGGTTTGGGCGGGCAGTACTTC.

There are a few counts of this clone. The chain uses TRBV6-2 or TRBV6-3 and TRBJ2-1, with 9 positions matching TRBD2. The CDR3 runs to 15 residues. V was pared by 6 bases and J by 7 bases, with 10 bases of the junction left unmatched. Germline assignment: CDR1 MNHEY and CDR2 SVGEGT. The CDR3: CASSPIAGEANEQFF. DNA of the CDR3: TGTGCCAGCAGCCCGATAGCGGGAGAGGCGAATGAGCAGTTCTTC.

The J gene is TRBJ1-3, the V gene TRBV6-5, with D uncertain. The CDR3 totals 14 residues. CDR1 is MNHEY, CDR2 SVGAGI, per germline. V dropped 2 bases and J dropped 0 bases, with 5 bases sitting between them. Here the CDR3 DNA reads TGTGCCAGCAGTTACCTAGGCTCTGGAAACACCATATATTTT. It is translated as CASSYLGSGNTIYF.

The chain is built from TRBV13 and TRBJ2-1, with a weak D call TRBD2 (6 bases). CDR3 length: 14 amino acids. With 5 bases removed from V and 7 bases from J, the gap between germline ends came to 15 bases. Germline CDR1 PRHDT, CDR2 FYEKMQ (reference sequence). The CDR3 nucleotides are TGTGCCAGCAGCCCGGGACGGAGGGTGAATGAGCAGTTCTTC. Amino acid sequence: CASSPGRRVNEQFF.

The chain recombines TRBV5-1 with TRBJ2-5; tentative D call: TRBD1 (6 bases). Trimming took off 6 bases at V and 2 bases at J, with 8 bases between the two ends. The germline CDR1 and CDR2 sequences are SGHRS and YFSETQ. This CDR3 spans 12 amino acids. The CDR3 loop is CASKDSQETQYF. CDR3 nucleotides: TGCGCCAGCAAGGACAGTCAAGAGACCCAGTACTTC.

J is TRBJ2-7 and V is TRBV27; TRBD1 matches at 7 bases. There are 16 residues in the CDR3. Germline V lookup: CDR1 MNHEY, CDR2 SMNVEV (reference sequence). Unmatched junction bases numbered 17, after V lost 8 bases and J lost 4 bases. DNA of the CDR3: TGTGCCAGCCGGACGCGACAGGGAACCTTCTCATACGAGCAGTACTTC. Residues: CASRTRQGTFSYEQYF.

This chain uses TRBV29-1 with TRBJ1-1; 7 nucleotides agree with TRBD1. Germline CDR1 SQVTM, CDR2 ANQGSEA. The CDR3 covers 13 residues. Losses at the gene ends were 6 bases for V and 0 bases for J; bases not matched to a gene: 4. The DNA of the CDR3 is TGCAGCGTGGAGACAGGGCTGAACACTGAAGCTTTCTTT. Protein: CSVETGLNTEAFF.

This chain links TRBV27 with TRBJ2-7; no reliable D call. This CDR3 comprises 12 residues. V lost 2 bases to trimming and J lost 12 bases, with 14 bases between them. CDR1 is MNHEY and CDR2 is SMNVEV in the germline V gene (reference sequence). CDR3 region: CASSLRRGFLYF. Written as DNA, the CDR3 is TGTGCCAGCAGTTTAAGGAGAGGATTTTTGTACTTC.

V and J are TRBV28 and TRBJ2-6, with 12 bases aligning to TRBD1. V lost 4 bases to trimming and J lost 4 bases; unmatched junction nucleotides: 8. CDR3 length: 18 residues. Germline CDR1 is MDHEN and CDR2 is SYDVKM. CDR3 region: CASSSGTGGDMGANVLTF. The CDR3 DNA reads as TGTGCCAGCAGTTCCGGGACAGGGGGCGATATGGGGGCCAACGTCCTGACTTTC.

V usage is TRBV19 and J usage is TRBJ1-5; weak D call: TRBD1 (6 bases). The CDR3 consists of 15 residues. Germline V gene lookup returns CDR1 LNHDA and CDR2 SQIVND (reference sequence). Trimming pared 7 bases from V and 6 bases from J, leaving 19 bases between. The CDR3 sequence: CASTHGGHRGQPQHF. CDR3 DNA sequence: TGTGCCAGTACCCATGGGGGACATAGGGGTCAGCCCCAGCATTTT. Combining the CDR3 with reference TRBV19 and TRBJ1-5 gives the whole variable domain DGGITQSPKYLFRKEGQNVTLSCEQNLNHDAMYWYRQDPGQGLRLIYYSQIVNDFQKGDIAEGYSVSREKKESFPLTVTSAQKNPTAFYLCASTHGGHRGQPQHFGDGTRLSIL.

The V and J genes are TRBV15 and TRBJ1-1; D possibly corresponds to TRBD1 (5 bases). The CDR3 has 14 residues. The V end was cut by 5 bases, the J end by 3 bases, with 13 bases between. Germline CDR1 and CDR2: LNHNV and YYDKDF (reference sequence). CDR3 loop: CATSPRQLYTEAFF. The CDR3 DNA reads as TGTGCCACCAGCCCGCGACAGCTATACACTGAAGCTTTCTTT. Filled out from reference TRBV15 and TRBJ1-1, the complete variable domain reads DAMVIQNPRYQVTQFGKPVTLSCSQTLNHNVMYWYQQKSSQAPKLLFHYYDKDFNNEADTPDNFQSRRPNTSFCFLDIRSPGLGDTAMYLCATSPRQLYTEAFFGQGTRLTVV.

The CDR3 nucleotides read TGTGCCAGCAGCTTCGACCTAGCGTACGAGCAGTACTTC. This encodes CASSFDLAYEQYF. The genes are TRBV11-2 and TRBJ2-7, with D possibly being TRBD2 (6 bases). Per the germline V gene, CDR1 is SGHAT and CDR2 is FQNNGV. The CDR3 totals 13 residues. V was shortened by 3 bases and J by 4 bases, with 10 bases between the two germline ends.